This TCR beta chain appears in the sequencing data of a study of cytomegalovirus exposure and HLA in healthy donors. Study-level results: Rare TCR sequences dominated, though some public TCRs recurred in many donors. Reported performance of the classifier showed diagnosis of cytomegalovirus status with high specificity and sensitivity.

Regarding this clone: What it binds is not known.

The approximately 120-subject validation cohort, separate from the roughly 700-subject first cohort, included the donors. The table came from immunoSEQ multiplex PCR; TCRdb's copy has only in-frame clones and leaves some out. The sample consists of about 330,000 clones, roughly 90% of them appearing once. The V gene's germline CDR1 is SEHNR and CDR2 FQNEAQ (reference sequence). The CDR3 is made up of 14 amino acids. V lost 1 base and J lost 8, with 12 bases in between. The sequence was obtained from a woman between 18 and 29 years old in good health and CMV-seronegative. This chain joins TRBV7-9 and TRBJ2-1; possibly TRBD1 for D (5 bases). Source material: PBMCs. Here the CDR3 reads CASSLGSGWDEQFF. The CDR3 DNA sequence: TGTGCCAGCAGCTTAGGGTCAGGGTGGGATGAGCAGTTCTTC. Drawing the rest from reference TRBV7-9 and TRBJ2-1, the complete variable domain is DTGVSQNPRHKITKRGQNVTFRCDPISEHNRLYWYRQTLGQGPEFLTYFQNEAQLEKSRLLSDRFSAERPKGSFSTLEIQRTEQGDSAMYLCASSLGSGWDEQFFGPGTRLTVL.